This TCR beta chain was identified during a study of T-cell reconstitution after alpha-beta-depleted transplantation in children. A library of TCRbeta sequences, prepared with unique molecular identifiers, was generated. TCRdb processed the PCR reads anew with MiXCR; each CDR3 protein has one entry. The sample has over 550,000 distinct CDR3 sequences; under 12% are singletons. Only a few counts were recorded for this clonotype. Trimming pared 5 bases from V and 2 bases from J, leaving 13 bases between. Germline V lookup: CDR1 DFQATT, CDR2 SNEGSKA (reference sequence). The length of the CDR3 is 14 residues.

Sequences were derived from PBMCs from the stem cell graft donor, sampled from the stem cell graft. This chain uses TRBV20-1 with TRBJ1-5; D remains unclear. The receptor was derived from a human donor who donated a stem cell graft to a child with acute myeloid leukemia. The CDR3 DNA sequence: TGCAGTGCTTCGATCACCGAGGGCAATCAGCCCCAGCATTTT. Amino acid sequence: CSASITEGNQPQHF.